What follows are 20 T cell receptor beta chains derived from one specimen sequenced in a study of blood T cells in healthy people across ages. A second PCR, run for roughly 7 to 12 cycles, used a sample-barcoded 5' primer plus a J-beta primer mix. TCRdb re-called the 5' RACE reads through MiXCR, storing one row per CDR3 protein. The sample yields fewer than 1 million distinct CDR3 sequences, 44% seen once. The sample consisted of blood. Every receptor here comes from a man aged 55 to 70 in good health.

The rearrangement uses TRBV6-1 and TRBJ2-4, with D tentatively TRBD1 or TRBD2 (5 bases each). The J call may be wrong; the DNA end is better matched by TRBJ2-5. Looked up from germline, CDR1 is MNHNS and CDR2 is SASEGT. This CDR3 region has 15 residues. The DNA for the CDR3 is TGTGCCAGCAGTGAAGTTGGGGACCCATGGGAGACCCAGTACTTC. Protein product: CASSEVGDPWETQYF.

This clonotype appeared many times. The chain uses TRBV4-3 and TRBJ2-7; D remains unclear. This CDR3 region has 13 residues. Germline-derived CDR1 and CDR2 are LGHNA and YSLEER. The germline V and J ends were trimmed by 3 bases and 9 bases, with 15 bases remaining between them. CDR3 DNA sequence: TGCGCCAGCAGCCAGCAGGTAGAGGCGCTGCAGTACTTC. It specifies CASSQQVEALQYF.

The chain recombines TRBV24-1 with TRBJ2-1; D tentatively fits TRBD1 or TRBD2 (5 bases each). Trimming shortened V by 9 bases and J by 0 bases, and 14 bases separated the two germline ends. The CDR3 length is 15 residues. The V gene's germline CDR1 is KGHDR and CDR2 SFDVKD. CDR3 region: CATGGRTGSYNEQFF. CDR3 nucleotides: TGTGCCACCGGGGGTCGGACTGGCTCCTACAATGAGCAGTTCTTC.

This clonotype was observed many times. V and J are TRBV12-3 or TRBV12-4 and TRBJ2-7; possible D gene TRBD1, 6 bases. The length of the CDR3 is 12 residues. Trimming pared 5 bases from V and 4 bases from J, leaving 9 bases between. CDR3 DNA: TGTGCCAGCAGTCCGGACAGATACGAGCAGTACTTC. It yields the protein CASSPDRYEQYF.

The rearrangement joins TRBV4-3 to TRBJ2-6; perhaps TRBD1 as D (6 bases). The CDR3 spans 16 residues. Trimming removed 0 bases at V and 4 bases at J, with 10 bases between. Germline V gene sequence: CDR1 LGHNA, CDR2 YSLEER. CDR3 DNA sequence: TGCGCCAGCAGCCAAGAGGCCGGGACAGGGGCCAACGTCCTGACTTTC. It is translated as CASSQEAGTGANVLTF.

V and J are TRBV27 and TRBJ1-6; no clear D gene. The CDR3 extends over 17 amino acids. V was clipped by 2 bases and J by 0 bases, with 11 bases between them. Germline V gives CDR1 MNHEY, CDR2 SMNVEV (reference sequence). The CDR3 DNA reads TGTGCCAGCAGTTTAACGGCCGCCAGCTCCTATAATTCACCCCTCCACTTT. Encoded protein: CASSLTAASSYNSPLHF.

In the case of this clonotype: A much more abundant neighbour one base away suggests this may be a read error. The chain has TRBV4-3 and TRBJ2-5; 11 bases align to TRBD1. Germline V CDR1 and CDR2: LGHNA, YSLEER. V gave up 4 bases and J gave up 13 bases; unmatched junction bases: 14. The CDR3 has 15 residues. This chain's CDR3 is CASSLEGQGAYERYF. CDR3 in DNA: TGCGCCAGCAGCCTAGAAGGACAGGGGGCTTACGAGCGGTACTTC.

This clonotype was seen a few times. This rearrangement joins TRBV6-5 to TRBJ2-7, with no clear D. This CDR3 region has 11 residues. Trimming took 6 bases from V and 7 from J, leaving 10 bases between them. The germline V gene encodes CDR1 MNHEY and CDR2 SVGAGI. This CDR3 is CASRYQREQYF. The CDR3 bases are TGTGCCAGCAGGTATCAAAGAGAGCAGTACTTC.

This clonotype was seen a few times. This chain uses TRBV5-1 with TRBJ2-3; the D gene is possibly TRBD1 (5 bases). Germline V lookup: CDR1 SGHRS, CDR2 YFSETQ. The CDR3 runs 11 residues. V shed 3 bases and J shed 10 bases, with 9 bases lying between them. The CDR3 DNA reads as TGCGCCAGCAGCTGGGAAGGGGCGCAGTATTTT. Protein: CASSWEGAQYF.

The gene calls are TRBV24-1 and TRBJ2-5; 7 bases are a match to TRBD1. The trim removed 4 bases at V and 5 bases at J, leaving 9 bases unmatched. CDR1 and CDR2 from the germline V gene are KGHDR and SFDVKD. This CDR3 is built from 15 residues. The CDR3, as DNA: TGTGCCACCAGTGAGTTGCAGTTGGACAGGGAGACCCAGTACTTC. Translation: CATSELQLDRETQYF.

This clonotype has only a few counts. The junction does not match germline at one end; this may be a read error. V is TRBV10-1 and J is TRBJ2-3; TRBD1 agrees at 10 bases. CDR1 is WNHNN and CDR2 is SYGVQD in the germline V gene (reference sequence). This CDR3 spans 14 amino acids. The CDR3 DNA is TGTGCCAGCAGCCGCGACAGGGGGCAAGATACGCAGTATTTT. This codes for CASSRDRGQDTQYF.

The chain combines TRBV20-1 with TRBJ1-5; TRBD1 matches at 12 bases. Germline assignment: CDR1 DFQATT and CDR2 SNEGSKA (reference sequence). The CDR3 loop spans 16 amino acids. With V trimmed by 0 bases and J by 5 bases, 5 bases remained unmatched. CDR3 nucleotides: TGCAGTGCTAGAGACCGGGACAGGGGGCTCCATCAGCCCCAGCATTTT. Protein: CSARDRDRGLHQPQHF.

This clonotype has only one observation. This chain connects TRBV6-1 to TRBJ1-4; D possibly corresponds to TRBD1 (5 bases). Per germline, CDR1 MNHNS and CDR2 SASEGT. The CDR3 length is 17 residues. The V gene lost 2 bases and the J gene lost 1 base, with 14 bases spanning the gap. CDR3 sequence reads: CASSEFGGRGTNEKLFF. In DNA, the CDR3 is TGTGCCAGCAGTGAATTCGGGGGTAGGGGAACTAATGAAAAACTGTTTTTT.

The rearrangement uses TRBV7-2 and TRBJ2-7, with 7 bases that match TRBD1. The V gene end was trimmed by 5 bases and the J gene end by 7 bases; junction bases not matched to a gene: 11. Germline CDR1 and CDR2: SGHTA and FQGNSA. The CDR3 extends over 14 amino acids. The CDR3 region has the DNA TGTGCCAGCAGCCTCGGGACAGAATGGAATGAGCAGTACTTC. This translates into CASSLGTEWNEQYF.

The chain joins TRBV7-2 to TRBJ2-1; 11 positions agree with TRBD1. With V trimmed by 5 bases and J by 4 bases, 7 bases remained unmatched. The CDR3 sequence is 16 residues long. Per the germline V gene, CDR1 is SGHTA and CDR2 is FQGNSA. The CDR3 DNA reads as TGTGCCAGCAGCGGGGGGGGGACAGGGGGGTACAATGAGCAGTTCTTC. Its protein is CASSGGGTGGYNEQFF.

CDR3 amino acids: CASSLSFPTGELFF. CDR3 coding DNA: TGTGCCAGCAGCCTCTCCTTTCCCACCGGGGAGCTGTTTTTT. The chain employs TRBV27 and TRBJ2-2; D is uncertain. CDR3 length: 14 residues. V lost 6 bases and J 4 bases, leaving 12 bases between the germline ends. Germline V gene data show CDR1 as MNHEY and CDR2 as SMNVEV (reference sequence).

The sample holds a few counts of this clonotype. The chain carries TRBV24-1 and TRBJ1-2, with D maybe TRBD1 (6 bases). The CDR3 extends over 12 amino acids. V was cut by 3 bases and J by 9 bases, with 10 bases left in between. Germline V gene data show CDR1 as KGHDR and CDR2 as SFDVKD. CDR3 loop: CATSDTQGRYTF. The CDR3 bases are TGTGCCACCAGTGATACACAGGGCCGCTACACCTTC.

The gene calls are TRBV10-3 and TRBJ2-3, with D perhaps matching TRBD1 (6 bases). Germline V gene sequence: CDR1 ENHRY, CDR2 SYGVKD. The CDR3 has 12 residues. V was pared by 11 bases and J by 6 bases, with 15 bases between. This chain's CDR3 is CAEDRSGDTQYF. In DNA form, the CDR3 reads TGTGCCGAAGACAGGAGTGGGGATACGCAGTATTTT.

This clonotype was detected only a few times. The rearrangement links TRBV28 to TRBJ2-7, with TRBD2 matching 13 bases. The CDR3 consists of 15 residues. Trimming cost V 7 bases and J 3 bases; bases outside gene matches: 6. CDR1 is MDHEN, CDR2 SYDVKM, per germline. For the CDR3, the DNA is TGTGCCAGCACCCCGGGACTAGCGGGGCTCTACGAGCAGTACTTC. Translation: CASTPGLAGLYEQYF.

The chain couples TRBV9 to TRBJ2-7; D is possibly TRBD1 (6 bases). Germline CDR1 is SGDLS and CDR2 is YYNGEE. The V end was cut by 4 bases, the J end by 3 bases, with 17 bases between. The CDR3 is 15 residues long. This CDR3 reads CASSPSGQKYYEQYF. The DNA for the CDR3 is TGTGCCAGCAGCCCGTCAGGACAGAAATACTACGAGCAGTACTTC.